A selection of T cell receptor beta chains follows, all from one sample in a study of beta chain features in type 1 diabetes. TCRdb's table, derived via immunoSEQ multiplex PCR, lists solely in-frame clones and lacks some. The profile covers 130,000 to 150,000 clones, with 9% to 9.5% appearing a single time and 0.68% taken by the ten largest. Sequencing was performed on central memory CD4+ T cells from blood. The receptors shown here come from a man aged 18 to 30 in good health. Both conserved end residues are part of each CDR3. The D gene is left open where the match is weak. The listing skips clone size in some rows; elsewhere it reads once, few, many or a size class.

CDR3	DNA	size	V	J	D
CASIGLAGTPTAQYF	TGTGCCAGCATTGGACTAGCGGGGACGCCGACGGCCCAGTACTTC	NA	TRBV6-1	TRBJ2-5	TRBD2
CASQTGTPYNEQFF	TGTGCCAGCCAGACCGGGACTCCCTACAATGAGCAGTTCTTC	many	TRBV7-9	TRBJ2-1	NA
CASNNNGGRGYGYTF	TGTGCCAGCAACAATAATGGGGGCCGGGGCTATGGCTACACCTTC	few	TRBV7-9	TRBJ1-2	NA
CASSTNSQGAYNEQFF	TGTGCCAGCAGCACCAATTCTCAGGGGGCGTACAATGAGCAGTTCTTC	NA	TRBV4-2	TRBJ2-1	TRBD1
CASSQSTGYTF	TGCGCCAGCAGTCAATCAACAGGCTACACCTTC	many	TRBV23-1	TRBJ1-2	NA
CASMGRGDHYEQYF	TGTGCCAGCATGGGGCGGGGGGACCACTACGAGCAGTACTTC	NA	TRBV28	TRBJ2-7	TRBD2
CASSQDGRGGAVDTQYF	TGTGCCAGCAGCCAAGATGGACGTGGGGGGGCCGTAGATACGCAGTATTTT	NA	TRBV4-2	TRBJ2-3	NA
CATSRDPMKRKKNTGELFF	TGTGCCACCAGCAGAGATCCGATGAAGCGAAAGAAGAACACCGGGGAGCTGTTTTTT	NA	TRBV15	TRBJ2-2	NA
CASSPTVGGHEQYF	TGTGCCAGCAGCCCCACCGTAGGCGGGCACGAGCAGTACTTC	NA	TRBV11-2	TRBJ2-7	NA
CASSTRGTGGTYEQYF	TGTGCCAGCAGCACTCGAGGAACAGGGGGTACCTACGAGCAGTACTTC	NA	TRBV21-1	TRBJ2-7	NA
CASSYSTNYGYTF	TGTGCCAGCAGTTACAGCACTAACTATGGCTACACCTTC	NA	TRBV6-6	TRBJ1-2	NA
CASSATGLGNTIYF	TGTGCCAGCAGCGCCACAGGGTTAGGAAACACCATATATTTT	NA	TRBV7-9	TRBJ1-3	NA
CASSGEQGRTEAFF	TGTGCCAGCAGTGGGGAACAGGGGAGAACTGAAGCTTTCTTT	few	TRBV2	TRBJ1-1	TRBD1
CASSYTVQNSNQPQHF	TGTGCCAGCAGTTATACAGTCCAGAATAGCAATCAGCCCCAGCATTTT	few	TRBV6-5	TRBJ1-5	NA
CASSIAEGFYGYTF	TGTGCCAGTAGTATAGCGGAGGGATTCTATGGCTACACCTTC	NA	TRBV19	TRBJ1-2	NA
CASRKGEGQPQHF	TGTGCCAGCAGAAAGGGCGAGGGTCAGCCCCAGCATTTT	NA	TRBV27	TRBJ1-5	NA
CAWRALGGGGNQPQHF	TGTGCCTGGAGAGCCCTGGGAGGGGGAGGCAATCAGCCCCAGCATTTT	NA	TRBV30	TRBJ1-5	NA
CASSRHNNYGYTF	TGTGCCAGCAGTCGACACAATAACTATGGCTACACCTTC	NA	TRBV27	TRBJ1-2	NA
CASSLSGTDTQYF	TGTGCCAGCAGCTTGAGCGGTACAGATACGCAGTATTTT	few	TRBV5-4	TRBJ2-3	NA
CASSENWSNQPQHF	TGTGCCAGCAGTGAAAACTGGAGCAATCAGCCCCAGCATTTT	NA	TRBV6-4	TRBJ1-5	NA
CASSDPRRGYTF	TGTGCCAGCAGTGACCCGAGGAGGGGCTACACCTTC	few	TRBV2	TRBJ1-2	NA
CASSEDRGFYLAFF	TGTGCCAGCAGCGAGGACAGGGGGTTTTACCTAGCTTTCTTT	NA	TRBV7-2	TRBJ1-1	TRBD1
CASSSGGLAGGLETQYF	TGTGCCAGCAGCTCCGGCGGACTAGCGGGGGGGCTAGAGACCCAGTACTTC	NA	TRBV5-4	TRBJ2-5	TRBD2
CASSTSQAGGLGHYGYTF	TGTGCCAGCAGCACGAGCCAGGCAGGGGGCTTAGGTCACTATGGCTACACCTTC	few	TRBV13	TRBJ1-2	TRBD1
CASRPGQSNTGELFF	TGTGCCAGTAGACCGGGACAGTCAAACACCGGGGAGCTGTTTTTT	many	TRBV19	TRBJ2-2	TRBD1
CASSSQGRRPDTQYF	TGTGCCAGCAGCTCACAGGGGAGGAGACCAGATACGCAGTATTTT	NA	TRBV7-2	TRBJ2-3	NA
CASSLIVNTGELFF	TGTGCCAGCTCACTAATCGTGAACACCGGGGAGCTGTTTTTT	NA	TRBV18	TRBJ2-2	NA
CASSYAGSNPIYEQYF	TGTGCCAGCAGTTACGCAGGTTCAAATCCCATCTACGAGCAGTACTTC	few	TRBV6-6	TRBJ2-7	NA
CASGGTEPFYGYTF	TGTGCCAGCGGAGGGACAGAACCCTTCTATGGCTACACCTTC	few	TRBV28	TRBJ1-2	TRBD1
CASSSTIYNEQFF	TGTGCCAGCAGCTCGACTATTTACAATGAGCAGTTCTTC	NA	TRBV7-2	TRBJ2-1	NA
CAWRLQGAHTDTQYF	TGTGCCTGGAGGCTACAGGGGGCCCACACAGATACGCAGTATTTT	NA	TRBV30	TRBJ2-3	TRBD1
CASRMTGASSYEQYF	TGTGCCAGCAGAATGACAGGGGCGAGCTCCTACGAGCAGTACTTC	few	TRBV6-5	TRBJ2-7	TRBD1
CASSRTGEDTGELFF	TGTGCCAGCAGCAGGACAGGGGAGGACACCGGGGAGCTGTTTTTT	many	TRBV7-9	TRBJ2-2	TRBD1
CASKLAGGQEQFF	TGTGCCAGCAAGTTAGCGGGGGGGCAAGAGCAGTTCTTC	NA	TRBV11-1	TRBJ2-1	TRBD2
CAWQRGTEQNIQYF	TGTGCCTGGCAGCGAGGGACAGAGCAAAACATTCAGTACTTC	NA	TRBV30	TRBJ2-4	TRBD1
CASSPGGQLEQYF	TGTGCCAGCAGCCCAGGGGGGCAGCTCGAGCAGTACTTC	many	TRBV7-3	TRBJ2-7	NA
CASSPGQGVNNSPLHF	TGTGCCAGCTCACCTGGACAGGGGGTAAATAATTCACCCCTCCACTTT	few	TRBV18	TRBJ1-6	TRBD1